This is a list of T cell receptor beta chains from one sample in a study of T cell responses to AZD1222 COVID-19 vaccine. TCRdb keeps only in-frame clones here, not all; method: immunoSEQ multiplex PCR. The repertoire holds about 120,000 clones, around nine tenths seen once, with 2% to 2.5% in the top ten. The sample here was peripheral blood, taken on day 0 of AZD1222 vaccination. Source of these receptors: an adult in good health. Both conserved end residues are part of each CDR3. The D gene is left open where the match is weak. Not every row has a clone size; where given, it reads once, few, many or a size class.

clone size,D gene,J gene,V gene,CDR3 DNA,CDR3 protein
.,.,TRBJ1-2,TRBV28,TGTGCCAGCAGTGGGGCCTTTGCCTACACCTTC,CASSGAFAYTF
.,TRBD1,TRBJ1-5,TRBV28,TGTGCCAGCAGTTTGTGGACAGGGGTGAATCAGCCCCAGCATTTT,CASSLWTGVNQPQHF
.,.,TRBJ2-1,TRBV18,TGTGCCAGCTCACAAGCGGACAAGAGCTCCTACAATGAGCAGTTCTTC,CASSQADKSSYNEQFF
.,.,TRBJ1-1,TRBV25-1,TGTGCCAGCAGGCGGGGGGCTGGTCGGGGAACTGAAGCTTTCTTT,CASRRGAGRGTEAFF
.,TRBD1,TRBJ1-5,TRBV5-1,TGCGCCAGCAGCTTGGGAACAGGGGGCAATCAGCCCCAGCATTTT,CASSLGTGGNQPQHF
.,.,TRBJ2-1,TRBV5-1,TGCGCCAGCAGCTTGAGGGAGCCCACCTACAATGAGCAGTTCTTC,CASSLREPTYNEQFF
.,TRBD1,TRBJ1-2,TRBV5-1,TGCGCCAGCAGCTACGGACAGGGTCTCTATGGCTACACCTTC,CASSYGQGLYGYTF
once,TRBD1,TRBJ2-7,TRBV5-1,TGCGCCAGCAGCATGGGGACAGGGTTTACCTACGAGCAGTACTTC,CASSMGTGFTYEQYF
.,.,TRBJ1-1,TRBV18,TGTGCCAGCTCTCGGGGGGGGAACACTGAAGCTTTCTTT,CASSRGGNTEAFF
.,TRBD2,TRBJ2-5,TRBV5-1,TGCGCCAGCAGCTTGGTCCTAGCGGGCAAAGAGACCCAGTACTTC,CASSLVLAGKETQYF
.,.,TRBJ1-1,TRBV19,TGTGCCAGTAGTATAGATCGATCAGGTCGGGCTTTCTTT,CASSIDRSGRAFF
.,.,TRBJ1-2,TRBV5-1,TGCGCCAGCAGCTTATCAGGGGACTATGGCTACACCTTC,CASSLSGDYGYTF
.,.,TRBJ2-7,TRBV6-5,TGTGCCAGCAAGGCCGCACTAGAAACGGGCGAGCAGTACTTC,CASKAALETGEQYF
few,TRBD1,TRBJ1-1,TRBV5-1,TGCGCCAGCAGCTTGGACAGGGGACGGAGTACTGAAGCTTTCTTT,CASSLDRGRSTEAFF
.,.,TRBJ1-1,TRBV10-3,TGTGCGTCGGCTAGTCGGGTCGACACTGAAGCTTTCTTT,CASASRVDTEAFF